One T cell receptor (beta chain) is described in this entry. What it binds is unknown. This sample was taken from a study of T-cell memory formation after mild COVID-19. Study results and limitations: The study found contracting CD4+ clones mainly in CM and EM and contracting CD8+ clones in EMRA. Some clones that responded turned up in pre-infection memory, which suggests that cross-reactive memory joined in. In second-wave clones peaking day 37, SARS-CoV-2 specificity remained unconfirmed.

Per the germline V gene, CDR1 is LGHDT and CDR2 is YNNKEL (reference sequence). V shed 1 base and J shed 4 bases, with 19 bases lying between them. CDR3 length: 18 residues. 5'RACE primed at constant segments yielded TCR alpha and TCR beta cDNA libraries bearing sample barcodes and UMIs. Each CDR3 protein is one row after TCRdb ran MiXCR on the 5' RACE reads. The repertoire consists of 550,000 to 600,000 distinct CDR3 sequences, with 15% to 20% occurring once and the leading ten covering about 8.1%. Sequenced: PBMCs or a T cell subset sorted from them (not recorded which). V gene TRBV3-1 combines with J gene TRBJ2-2; D perhaps matches TRBD1 (6 bases). This TCR was sampled from an adult woman who had mild COVID-19 (a few samples of this study predate the infection). Cell type and time point are not known. The CDR3 here is CASSQVIGQGPSTGELFF. The CDR3 nucleotides read TGTGCCAGCAGCCAAGTCATCGGCCAGGGGCCCTCCACCGGGGAGCTGTTTTTT.